This passage covers 12 T cell receptor beta chains from one sample sequenced in a study of cytomegalovirus exposure and HLA in healthy donors. Repertoires were generated with immunoSEQ multiplex PCR, while TCRdb's copy carries only in-frame clones and drops some. The sample comprises around 120,000 clones, approximately 90% of which are singletons, and 1.5% to 2% rests with the top ten. Material for sequencing was PBMCs. These receptors originate from a man aged 18 to 30 in good health and CMV-seronegative.

This sequence joins TRBV4-3 and TRBJ2-1, with D possibly being TRBD1 (6 bases). CDR1 is LGHNA, CDR2 YSLEER, per germline. The ends were cut back, 0 bases at V and 12 bases at J, with 18 bases in the middle. The CDR3 has 15 residues. The CDR3 DNA follows: TGCGCCAGCAGCCAAGATGCCCGAAGGGGGTACGGGCAGTTCTTC. It yields the protein CASSQDARRGYGQFF.

The CDR3 DNA reads TGTGCCAGCAGGATCACAGGAGACAATCAGCCCCAGCATTTT. Its translation is CASRITGDNQPQHF. The chain employs TRBV6-1 and TRBJ1-5, with D maybe TRBD1 (5 bases). Trimming stripped 6 bases from V and 3 bases from J, with 12 bases between. CDR1 and CDR2 (germline): MNHNS, SASEGT. The CDR3 covers 14 residues.

The chain couples TRBV28 to TRBJ2-7; no definite D call. The ends were cut back, 4 bases at V and 1 base at J, with 14 bases in the middle. Per germline, CDR1 MDHEN and CDR2 SYDVKM. The CDR3 is 15 residues long. The CDR3 bases are TGTGCCAGCAGTTCCGACCCTCTCAGGTCCTACGAGCAGTACTTC. This gives the protein CASSSDPLRSYEQYF.

The chain employs TRBV6-7 and TRBJ1-6; the D is unclear. TRBV6-7 is assigned to the ORF class and has an uncertain function. The CDR3 contains 18 residues. With 0 bases removed from V and 6 bases from J, the gap between germline ends came to 18 bases. This chain's CDR3 is CASSYSKAGRKTNSPLHF. The CDR3 bases are TGTGCCAGCAGTTACTCGAAGGCTGGGAGGAAAACTAATTCACCCCTCCACTTT.

This rearrangement joins TRBV11-3 to TRBJ1-4; TRBD1 matches at 8 bases. Looked up from germline, CDR1 is SGHNT and CDR2 is YENEEA. With V trimmed by 5 bases and J by 4 bases, 12 bases remained unmatched. The CDR3 runs 17 residues. The CDR3: CASSPGTGPRGNEKLFF. CDR3 coding DNA: TGTGCCAGCAGCCCAGGGACAGGTCCACGCGGTAATGAAAAACTGTTTTTT. The full variable domain, with the rest looked up from reference TRBV11-3 and TRBJ1-4, is EAGVVQSPRYKIIEKKQPVAFWCNPISGHNTLYWYLQNLGQGPELLIRYENEEAVDDSQLPKDRFSAERLKGVDSTLKIQPAELGDSAVYLCASSPGTGPRGNEKLFFGSGTQLSVL.

In this sample, this clone turned up once. The V and J genes are TRBV11-2 and TRBJ2-1, with unresolved D. The germline CDR1 and CDR2 sequences are SGHAT and FQNNGV. The V end lost 0 bases, the J end lost 9 bases, and 9 bases lay between the germline ends. The CDR3 is 13 residues long. The CDR3 DNA follows: TGTGCCAGCAGCTTAGATCGCGGCGTTGAGCAGTTCTTC. As protein: CASSLDRGVEQFF.

The V call is TRBV15, the J call TRBJ2-5; tentatively, D is TRBD2 (5 bases). The CDR3 has 12 residues. V was trimmed by 1 base and J by 5 bases, leaving 5 bases between them. The germline V gene has CDR1 LNHNV and CDR2 YYDKDF (reference sequence). The CDR3 loop reads CATSRGRETQYF. DNA for the CDR3: TGTGCCACCAGCAGAGGGAGGGAGACCCAGTACTTC.

This chain connects TRBV5-1 to TRBJ2-6; 8 bases align to TRBD1. J was trimmed by 0 bases and V by 0 bases; bases with no gene match: 5. The CDR3 totals 18 residues. Germline assignment: CDR1 SGHRS and CDR2 YFSETQ. The CDR3 region is CASSLVGTGYSGANVLTF. In DNA, the CDR3 is TGCGCCAGCAGCTTGGTCGGGACAGGCTACTCTGGGGCCAACGTCCTGACTTTC.

The chain is built from TRBV28 and TRBJ2-1, with TRBD2 matching 7 bases. CDR1 is MDHEN and CDR2 is SYDVKM in the germline V gene. This CDR3 has 15 amino acids. V lost 6 bases and J lost 6; bases outside the gene matches: 11. The CDR3 region has the DNA TGTGCCAGCAGCCCCCACGAGCGGGGATTCAATGAGCAGTTCTTC. Encoded protein: CASSPHERGFNEQFF.

CDR3 nucleotide sequence: TGTGCCAGCAGCTCGGGGGGAAAACTGTTTTTT. This translates into CASSSGGKLFF. The chain combines TRBV11-2 with TRBJ1-4; D is possibly TRBD1 (5 bases). Between the trimmed V and J ends, which lost 4 bases and 10 bases, there was a span of 7 bases. The length of the CDR3 is 11 residues. Looked up from germline, CDR1 is SGHAT and CDR2 is FQNNGV. Looking up the rest from reference TRBV11-2 and TRBJ1-4 gives the full variable domain: EAGVAQSPRYKIIEKRQSVAFWCNPISGHATLYWYQQILGQGPKLLIQFQNNGVVDDSQLPKDRFSAERLKGVDSTLKIQPAKLEDSAVYLCASSSGGKLFFGSGTQLSVL.

The CDR3, as DNA: TGCGCCAGCGGGGACCCGACAGGGGGCAATGAGCAGTTCTTC. Translated, it gives CASGDPTGGNEQFF. The chain links TRBV5-1 to TRBJ2-1; 9 nucleotides line up with TRBD1. Looked up from germline, CDR1 is SGHRS and CDR2 is YFSETQ. The J segment lost 6 bases and the V segment lost 7 bases, leaving 8 bases of the junction unmatched. The CDR3 sequence is 14 residues long.

The chain carries TRBV27 and TRBJ2-2; TRBD2 matches at 9 bases. V dropped 0 bases and J dropped 2; count of bases not matched to a gene: 13. In germline, CDR1 is MNHEY, CDR2 SMNVEV (reference sequence). The CDR3 runs 20 residues. CDR3 nucleotide sequence: TGTGCCAGCAGTTTATCGAACTTCTTTCGACTAGCGGACAACACCGGGGAGCTGTTTTTT. Protein: CASSLSNFFRLADNTGELFF.